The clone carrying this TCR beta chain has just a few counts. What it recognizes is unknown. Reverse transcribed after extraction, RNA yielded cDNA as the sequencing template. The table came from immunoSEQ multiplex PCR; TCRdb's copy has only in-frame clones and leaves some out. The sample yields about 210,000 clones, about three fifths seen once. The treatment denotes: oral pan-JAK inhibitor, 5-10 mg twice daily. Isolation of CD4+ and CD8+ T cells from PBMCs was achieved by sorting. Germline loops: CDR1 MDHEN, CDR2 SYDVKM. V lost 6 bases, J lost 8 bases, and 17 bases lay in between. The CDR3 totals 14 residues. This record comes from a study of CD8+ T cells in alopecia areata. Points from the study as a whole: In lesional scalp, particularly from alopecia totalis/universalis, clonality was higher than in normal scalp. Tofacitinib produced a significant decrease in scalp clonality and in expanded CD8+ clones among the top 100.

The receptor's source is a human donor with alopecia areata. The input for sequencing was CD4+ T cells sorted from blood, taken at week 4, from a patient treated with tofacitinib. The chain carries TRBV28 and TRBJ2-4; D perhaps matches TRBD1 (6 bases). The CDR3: CASSLGTMRYIQYF. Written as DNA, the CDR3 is TGTGCCAGCAGCCTGGGGACAATGAGGTACATTCAGTACTTC.